One and the same sample provided the 8 T cell receptor beta chains below, sequenced in a study of T cell changes during pregnancy in multiple sclerosis. Generated by immunoSEQ multiplex PCR, the TCRdb table keeps only in-frame clones and is missing some. The table has some 100,000 clones, 91% seen once. Here the sequenced sample was peripheral blood, taken in the second trimester of pregnancy. All receptors derive from a female donor with multiple sclerosis, enrolled in a pregnancy study.

This chain connects TRBV25-1 to TRBJ2-2; tentatively, D is TRBD1 (5 bases). The germline CDR1 and CDR2 sequences are MGHDK and SYGVNS. The length of the CDR3 is 14 residues. The germline V and J ends were trimmed by 5 bases and 2 bases, with 9 bases remaining between them. The DNA of the CDR3 is TGTGCCAGCAGTAAAAGGGGAAACACCGGGGAGCTGTTTTTT. Translating gives CASSKRGNTGELFF.

This chain uses TRBV27 with TRBJ2-2; TRBD2 is a possible D gene (5 bases). Trimming removed 7 bases from V and 4 bases from J, with 16 bases in between. The CDR3 contains 15 residues. Per germline, CDR1 MNHEY and CDR2 SMNVEV (reference sequence). The CDR3 protein is CASTLGAWGTGELFF. The CDR3 nucleotides read TGTGCCAGCACCTTGGGAGCCTGGGGCACCGGGGAGCTGTTTTTT.

V is TRBV2 and J is TRBJ2-7; 9 nucleotides align to TRBD1. V trimming: 8 bases; J trimming: 3 bases; junction bases outside the gene matches: 5. CDR1 is SNHLY and CDR2 is FYNNEI in the germline V gene. The CDR3 has 13 amino acids. CDR3 region: CASGRDRVYEQYF. The CDR3 DNA is TGTGCCAGCGGCAGGGACAGGGTCTACGAGCAGTACTTC.

As DNA, the CDR3 is TGTGCCAGCAGCTTAGGCAGGGGCCTCTCCTACGAGCAGTACTTC. Its translation is CASSLGRGLSYEQYF. The chain joins TRBV7-2 to TRBJ2-7, with a weak D call TRBD1 (6 bases). V was clipped by 1 base and J by 0 bases, with 10 bases between them. The germline CDR1 and CDR2 sequences are SGHTA and FQGNSA. This CDR3 comprises 15 residues.

The chain employs TRBV19 and TRBJ2-2, with 9 nucleotides matching TRBD2. V shed 3 bases and J 7 bases; nucleotides not matched to a gene: 3. CDR1 is LNHDA and CDR2 is SQIVND in the germline V gene (reference sequence). The length of the CDR3 is 14 residues. CDR3 sequence (DNA): TGTGCCAGTAGTATGCGGGAGGGCGTCGGGGAGCTGTTTTTT. Its protein is CASSMREGVGELFF.

The chain couples TRBV5-6 to TRBJ2-5; tentatively, D is TRBD2 (5 bases). The CDR3 length is 13 residues. CDR1 and CDR2 from the germline V gene are SGHDT and YYEEEE. Trimming left V 6 bases short and J 4 bases short, with 13 bases between. The CDR3 is CASTTRIRETQYF. Written as DNA, the CDR3 is TGTGCCAGCACCACTAGGATACGAGAGACCCAGTACTTC.

The gene calls are TRBV25-1 and TRBJ1-4, with D possibly matching TRBD1 (5 bases). CDR1 is MGHDK, CDR2 SYGVNS, per germline. The CDR3 spans 13 residues. V was clipped by 3 bases and J by 8 bases, with 10 bases between them. The CDR3 reads CASSDRAAEKLFF. The CDR3 DNA reads as TGTGCCAGCAGTGACAGGGCGGCGGAAAAACTGTTTTTT.

The chain recombines TRBV14 with TRBJ2-5; 8 nucleotides agree with TRBD2. The CDR3 sequence is 16 residues long. Germline V gene data show CDR1 as SGHDN and CDR2 as FVKESK. V lost 1 base, J lost 5 bases, and 9 bases stayed unmatched. The CDR3 spells CASSQAVRGRRETQYF. The CDR3 DNA follows: TGTGCCAGCAGCCAAGCAGTTCGCGGGAGGAGGGAGACCCAGTACTTC.